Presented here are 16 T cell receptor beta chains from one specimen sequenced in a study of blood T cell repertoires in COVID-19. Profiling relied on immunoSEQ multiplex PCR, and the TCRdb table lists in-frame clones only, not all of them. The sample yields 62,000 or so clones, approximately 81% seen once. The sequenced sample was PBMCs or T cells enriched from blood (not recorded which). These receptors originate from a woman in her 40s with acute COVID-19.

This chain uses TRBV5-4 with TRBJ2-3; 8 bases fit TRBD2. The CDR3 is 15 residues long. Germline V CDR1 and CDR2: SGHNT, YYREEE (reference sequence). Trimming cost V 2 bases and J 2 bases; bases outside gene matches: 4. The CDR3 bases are TGTGCCAGCAGCTTCGGGGGGGGACACACAGATACGCAGTATTTT. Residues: CASSFGGGHTDTQYF. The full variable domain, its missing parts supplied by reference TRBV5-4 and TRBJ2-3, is ETGVTQSPTHLIKTRGQQVTLRCSSQSGHNTVSWYQQALGQGPQFIFQYYREEENGRGNFPPRFSGLQFPNYSSELNVNALELDDSALYLCASSFGGGHTDTQYFGPGTRLTVL.

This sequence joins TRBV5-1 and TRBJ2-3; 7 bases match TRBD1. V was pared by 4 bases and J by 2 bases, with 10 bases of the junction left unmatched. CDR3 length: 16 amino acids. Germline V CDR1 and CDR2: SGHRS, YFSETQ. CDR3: CASSGSWQGDTDTQYF. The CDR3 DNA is TGCGCCAGCAGCGGTTCTTGGCAGGGGGACACAGATACGCAGTATTTT.

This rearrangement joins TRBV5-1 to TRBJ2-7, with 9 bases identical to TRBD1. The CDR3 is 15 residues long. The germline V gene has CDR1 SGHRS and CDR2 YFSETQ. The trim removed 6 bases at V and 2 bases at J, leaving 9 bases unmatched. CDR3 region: CASTIGQGRAYEQYF. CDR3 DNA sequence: TGCGCCAGCACCATCGGACAGGGGAGGGCCTACGAGCAGTACTTC.

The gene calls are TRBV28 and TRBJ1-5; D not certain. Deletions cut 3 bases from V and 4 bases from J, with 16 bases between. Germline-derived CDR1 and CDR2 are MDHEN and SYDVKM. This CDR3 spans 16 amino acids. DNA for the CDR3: TGTGCCAGCAGTTTTCGTACCTGGGAGGGTAATCAGCCCCAGCATTTT. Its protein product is CASSFRTWEGNQPQHF.

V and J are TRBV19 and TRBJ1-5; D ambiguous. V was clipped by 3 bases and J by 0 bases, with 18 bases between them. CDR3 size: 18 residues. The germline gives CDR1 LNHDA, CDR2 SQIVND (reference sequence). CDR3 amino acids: CASSIGRIRGGSNQPQHF. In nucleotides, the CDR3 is TGTGCCAGTAGTATCGGGAGGATCCGGGGAGGTAGCAATCAGCCCCAGCATTTT.

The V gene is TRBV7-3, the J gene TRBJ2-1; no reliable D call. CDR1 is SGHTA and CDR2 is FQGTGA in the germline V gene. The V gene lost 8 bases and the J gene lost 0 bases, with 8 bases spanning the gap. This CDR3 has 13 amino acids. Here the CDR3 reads CASSISSYNEQFF. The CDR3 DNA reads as TGTGCCAGCTCCATTAGCTCCTACAATGAGCAGTTCTTC.

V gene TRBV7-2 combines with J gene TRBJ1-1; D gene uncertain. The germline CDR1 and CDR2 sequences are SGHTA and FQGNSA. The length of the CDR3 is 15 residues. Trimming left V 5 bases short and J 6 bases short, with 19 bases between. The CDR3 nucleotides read TGTGCCAGCAGCGCCCAGACCGGGTTTGTCGCTGAAGCTTTCTTT. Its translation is CASSAQTGFVAEAFF.

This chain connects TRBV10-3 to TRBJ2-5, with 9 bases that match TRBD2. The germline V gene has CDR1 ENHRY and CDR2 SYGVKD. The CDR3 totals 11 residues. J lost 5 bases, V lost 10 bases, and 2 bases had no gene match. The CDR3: CATAGGETQYF. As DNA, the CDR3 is TGTGCCACCGCGGGGGGGGAGACCCAGTACTTC.

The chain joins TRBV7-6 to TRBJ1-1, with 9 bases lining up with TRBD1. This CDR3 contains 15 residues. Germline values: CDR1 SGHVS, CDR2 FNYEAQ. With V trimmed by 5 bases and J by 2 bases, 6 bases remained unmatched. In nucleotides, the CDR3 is TGTGCCAGCAGCGCGGGACAGGGCGGAAACACTGAAGCTTTCTTT. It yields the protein CASSAGQGGNTEAFF.

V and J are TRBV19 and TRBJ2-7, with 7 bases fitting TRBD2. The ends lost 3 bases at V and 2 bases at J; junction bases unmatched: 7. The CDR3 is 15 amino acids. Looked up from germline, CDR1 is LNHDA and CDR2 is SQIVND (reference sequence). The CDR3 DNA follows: TGTGCCAGTAGTATGCGGGGAGGGACCGCCTACGAGCAGTACTTC. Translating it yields CASSMRGGTAYEQYF.

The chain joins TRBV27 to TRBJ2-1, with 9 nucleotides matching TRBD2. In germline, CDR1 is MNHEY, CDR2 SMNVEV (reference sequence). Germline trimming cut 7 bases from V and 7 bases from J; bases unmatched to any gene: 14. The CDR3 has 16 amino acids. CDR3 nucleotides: TGTGCCAGCACCCTTTATTTGGCGGGGGGGATAAATGAGCAGTTCTTC. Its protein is CASTLYLAGGINEQFF.

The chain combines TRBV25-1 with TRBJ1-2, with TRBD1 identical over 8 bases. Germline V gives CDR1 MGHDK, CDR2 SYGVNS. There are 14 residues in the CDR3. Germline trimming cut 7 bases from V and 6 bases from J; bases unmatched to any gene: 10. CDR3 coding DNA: TGTGCCAGCACCGGGACAGGATCGGGGAATGGCTACACCTTC. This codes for CASTGTGSGNGYTF.

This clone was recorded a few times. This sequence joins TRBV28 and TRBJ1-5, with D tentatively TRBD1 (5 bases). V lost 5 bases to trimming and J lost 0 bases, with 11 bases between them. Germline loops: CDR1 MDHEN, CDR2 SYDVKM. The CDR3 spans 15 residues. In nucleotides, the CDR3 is TGTGCCAGCAGTCGGGGGAGGTATAGCAATCAGCCCCAGCATTTT. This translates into CASSRGRYSNQPQHF.

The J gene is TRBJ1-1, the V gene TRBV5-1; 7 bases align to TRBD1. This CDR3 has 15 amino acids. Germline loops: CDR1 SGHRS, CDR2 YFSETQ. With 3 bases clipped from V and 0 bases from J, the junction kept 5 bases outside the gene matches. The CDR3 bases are TGCGCCAGCAGCTCCTCGACAGGGATGAACACTGAAGCTTTCTTT. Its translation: CASSSSTGMNTEAFF.

The DNA of the CDR3 is TGTGCCAGTAGTTGCACCCGGGACAGCCGCTCCTACGAGCAGTACGTC. It is translated as CASSCTRDSRSYEQYV. The V call is TRBV19, the J call TRBJ2-7, with 7 nucleotides matching TRBD1. The germline CDR1 and CDR2 sequences are LNHDA and SQIVND (reference sequence). V gave up 5 bases and J gave up 0 bases; unmatched junction bases: 10. There are 16 residues in the CDR3.

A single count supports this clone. The CDR3 DNA sequence: TGCGCCAGCAGCCCAGGAGGACCGGGGGAAAAACTGTTTTTT. Translated: CASSPGGPGEKLFF. The chain carries TRBV5-1 and TRBJ1-4; D gene ambiguous. Germline CDR1 SGHRS, CDR2 YFSETQ. V gave up 4 bases and J gave up 8 bases, with 15 bases separating them. CDR3 length: 14 residues.